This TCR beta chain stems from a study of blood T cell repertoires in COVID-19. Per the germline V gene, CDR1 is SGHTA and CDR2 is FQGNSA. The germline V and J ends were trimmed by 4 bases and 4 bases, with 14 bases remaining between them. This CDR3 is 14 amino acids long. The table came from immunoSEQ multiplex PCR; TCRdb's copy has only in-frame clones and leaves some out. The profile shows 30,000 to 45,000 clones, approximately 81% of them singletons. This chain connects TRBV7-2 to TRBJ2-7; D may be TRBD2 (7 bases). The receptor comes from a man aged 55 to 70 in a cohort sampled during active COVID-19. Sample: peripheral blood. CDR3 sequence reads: CASSSRGGEYEQYF. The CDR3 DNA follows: TGTGCCAGCAGCTCCCGAGGGGGGGAGTACGAGCAGTACTTC.